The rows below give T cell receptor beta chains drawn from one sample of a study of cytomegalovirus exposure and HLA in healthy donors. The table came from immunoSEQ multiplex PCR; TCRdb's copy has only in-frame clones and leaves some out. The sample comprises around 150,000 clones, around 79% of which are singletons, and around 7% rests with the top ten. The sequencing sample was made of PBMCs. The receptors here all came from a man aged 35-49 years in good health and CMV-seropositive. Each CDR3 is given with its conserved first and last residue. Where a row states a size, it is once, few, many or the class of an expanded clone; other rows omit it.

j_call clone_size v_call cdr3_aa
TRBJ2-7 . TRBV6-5 CASSYLDGTYEQYF
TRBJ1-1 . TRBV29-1 CSVDTGGGTEAFF
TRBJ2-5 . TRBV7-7 CASSLGTVQETQYF
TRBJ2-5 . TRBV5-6 CASSDSGRAWETQYF
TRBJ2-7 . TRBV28 CASSSIGEQYF
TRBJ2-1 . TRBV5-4 CASSVPQGDEQFF
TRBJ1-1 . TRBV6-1 CASSEWRDRVNTEAFF
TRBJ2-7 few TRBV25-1 CANPPLAGAYEQYF
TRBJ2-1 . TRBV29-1 CSVADTGGSVGEQFF
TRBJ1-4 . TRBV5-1 CASSLAGGRREKLFF
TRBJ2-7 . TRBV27 CASSLGGRAYEQYF
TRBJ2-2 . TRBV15 CATSRGPAIDTGELFF
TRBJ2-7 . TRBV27 CASSLIYRVYEQYF
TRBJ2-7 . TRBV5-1 CASSESGTYSYEQYF